Each of the 2 T cell receptor beta chains below was sequenced from the same sample in a study of Ad26.COV2.S vaccination and SARS-CoV-2 variants. Treatment given: some 19 received Ad26.COV2.S at low or high dose, single or two shots; several received placebo; per-sample allocation not given. Collection of samples fell on day 63 after the first vaccine or placebo injection. Only in-frame clones appear in the TCRdb table, and some are missing; sequencing was by immunoSEQ multiplex PCR. The table shows roughly 320,000 clones, with about 86% occurring only once. The sample in question was peripheral blood, obtained in a trial of Ad26.COV2.S vaccine versus placebo. Receptor source: a person between 18 and 60 years old who received the Ad26.COV2.S COVID-19 vaccine or a placebo.

CDR3 in amino acids: CASSNRGGTEAFF. The CDR3 coding sequence is TGTGCCAGTAGTAATAGAGGAGGAACTGAAGCTTTCTTT. The chain joins TRBV19 to TRBJ1-1; D gene uncertain. The CDR3 is made up of 13 amino acids. Per the germline V gene, CDR1 is LNHDA and CDR2 is SQIVND (reference sequence). The V gene lost 4 bases and the J gene lost 5 bases, with 11 bases spanning the gap. The whole variable domain, filled in from reference TRBV19 and TRBJ1-1, reads DGGITQSPKYLFRKEGQNVTLSCEQNLNHDAMYWYRQDPGQGLRLIYYSQIVNDFQKGDIAEGYSVSREKKESFPLTVTSAQKNPTAFYLCASSNRGGTEAFFGQGTRLTVV.

This chain uses TRBV25-1 with TRBJ1-2; D not resolved. CDR3 length equals 11 residues. CDR1 and CDR2 (germline): MGHDK, SYGVNS. The germline V and J ends were trimmed by 6 bases and 2 bases, with 4 bases remaining between them. The CDR3 sequence is CASSENYGYTF. For the CDR3, the DNA is TGTGCCAGCAGCGAGAACTATGGCTACACCTTC.